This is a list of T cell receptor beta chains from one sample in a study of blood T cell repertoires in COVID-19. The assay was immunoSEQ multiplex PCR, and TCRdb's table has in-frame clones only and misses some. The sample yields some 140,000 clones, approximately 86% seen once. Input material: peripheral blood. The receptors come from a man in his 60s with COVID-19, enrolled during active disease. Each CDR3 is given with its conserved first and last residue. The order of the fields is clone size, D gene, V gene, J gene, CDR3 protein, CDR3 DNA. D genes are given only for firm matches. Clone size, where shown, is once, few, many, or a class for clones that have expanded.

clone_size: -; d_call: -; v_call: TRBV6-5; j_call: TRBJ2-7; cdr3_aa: CASSLIRDTRYYEQYF; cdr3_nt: TGTGCCAGCAGTTTAATCCGGGACACCAGATACTACGAGCAGTACTTC
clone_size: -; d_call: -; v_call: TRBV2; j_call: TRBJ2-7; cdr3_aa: CASSEAPTGIPYEQYF; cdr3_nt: TGTGCCAGCAGTGAAGCGCCTACAGGCATACCCTACGAGCAGTACTTC
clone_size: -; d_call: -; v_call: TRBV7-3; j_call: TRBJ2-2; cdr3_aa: CASSLEVALNTGELFF; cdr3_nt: TGTGCCAGCAGCTTAGAGGTAGCGTTGAACACCGGGGAGCTGTTTTTT
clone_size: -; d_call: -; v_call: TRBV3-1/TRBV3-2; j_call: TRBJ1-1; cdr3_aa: CASSQAGHQNTEAFF; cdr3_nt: TGTGCCAGCAGCCAAGCCGGACACCAGAACACTGAAGCTTTCTTT
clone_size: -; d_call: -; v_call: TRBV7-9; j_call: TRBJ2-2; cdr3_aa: CASSLLTGELFF; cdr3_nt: TGTGCCAGCAGCTTACTCACCGGGGAGCTGTTTTTT
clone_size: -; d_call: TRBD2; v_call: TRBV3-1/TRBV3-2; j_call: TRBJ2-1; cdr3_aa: CASSQAKLRTSGYNEQFF; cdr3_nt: TGTGCCAGCAGCCAGGCTAAGCTGAGGACTAGCGGCTACAATGAGCAGTTCTTC
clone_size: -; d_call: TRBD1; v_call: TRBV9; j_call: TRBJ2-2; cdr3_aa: CASSLFRKTGTGNTGELFF; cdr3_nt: TGTGCCAGCAGCCTATTCCGGAAAACCGGGACAGGGAACACCGGGGAGCTGTTTTTT
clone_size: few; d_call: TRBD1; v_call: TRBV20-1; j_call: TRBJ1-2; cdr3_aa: CSASTGTGYGYTF; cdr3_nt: TGCAGTGCTAGTACCGGGACAGGCTATGGCTACACCTTC
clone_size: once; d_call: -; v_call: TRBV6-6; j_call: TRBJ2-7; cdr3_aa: CASSDVGVYEQYF; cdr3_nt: TGTGCCAGCAGCGACGTCGGGGTCTACGAGCAGTACTTC
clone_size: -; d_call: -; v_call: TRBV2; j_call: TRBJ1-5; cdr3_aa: CASRLGLLIGNQPQHF; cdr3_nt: TGTGCCAGCAGGCTCGGACTACTTATTGGCAATCAGCCCCAGCATTTT
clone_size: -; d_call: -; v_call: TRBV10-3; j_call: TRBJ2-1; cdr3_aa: CAISSRTELYNEQFF; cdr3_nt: TGTGCCATCAGCAGCCGGACAGAGCTCTACAATGAGCAGTTCTTC
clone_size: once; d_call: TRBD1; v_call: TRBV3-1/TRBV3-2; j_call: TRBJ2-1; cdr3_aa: CASSCSDRATSNEQFF; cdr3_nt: TGTGCCAGCAGCTGTTCTGACAGGGCGACAAGCAATGAGCAGTTCTTC
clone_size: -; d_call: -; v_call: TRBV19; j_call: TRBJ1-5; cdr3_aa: CASIQGLNQPQHF; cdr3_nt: TGTGCCAGTATTCAGGGACTCAATCAGCCCCAGCATTTT
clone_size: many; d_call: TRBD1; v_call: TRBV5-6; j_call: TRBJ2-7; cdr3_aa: CASSFGTGSYEQYF; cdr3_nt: TGTGCCAGCAGCTTTGGGACAGGCTCCTACGAGCAGTACTTC
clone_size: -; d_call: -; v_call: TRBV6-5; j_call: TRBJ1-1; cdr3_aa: CASRGGNLNTEAFF; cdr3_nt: TGTGCCAGCAGGGGGGGGAACTTGAACACTGAAGCTTTCTTT
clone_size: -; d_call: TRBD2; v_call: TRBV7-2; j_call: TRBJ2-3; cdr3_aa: CASSLGSGGGFTDTQYF; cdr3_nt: TGTGCCAGCAGCTTAGGTAGCGGGGGCGGCTTCACAGATACGCAGTATTTT
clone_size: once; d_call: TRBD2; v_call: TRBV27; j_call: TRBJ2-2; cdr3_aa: CASSLRGTSGVMGGELFF; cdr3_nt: TGTGCCAGCAGTTTAAGGGGCACTAGCGGGGTAATGGGCGGGGAGCTGTTTTTT
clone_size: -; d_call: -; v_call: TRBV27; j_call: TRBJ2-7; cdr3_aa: CASSLWDKSYEQYF; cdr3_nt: TGTGCCAGCAGTCTCTGGGACAAATCCTACGAGCAGTACTTC
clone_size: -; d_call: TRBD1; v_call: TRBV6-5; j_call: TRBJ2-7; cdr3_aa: CASSYSRQGVYEQYF; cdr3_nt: TGTGCCAGCAGTTACTCACGACAGGGGGTCTACGAGCAGTACTTC
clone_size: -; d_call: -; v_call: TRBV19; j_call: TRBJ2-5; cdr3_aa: CASSIGGVWEETQYF; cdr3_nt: TGTGCCAGTAGTATAGGCGGGGTTTGGGAAGAGACCCAGTACTTC
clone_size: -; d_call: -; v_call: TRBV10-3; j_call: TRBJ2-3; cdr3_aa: CAISEVGLETDTQYF; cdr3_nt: TGTGCCATCAGTGAGGTGGGACTCGAAACAGATACGCAGTATTTT
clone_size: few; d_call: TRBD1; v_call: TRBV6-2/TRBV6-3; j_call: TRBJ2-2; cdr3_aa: CASSSTGGEFTGELFF; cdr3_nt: TGTGCCAGCAGTTCGACAGGGGGCGAGTTTACCGGGGAGCTGTTTTTT
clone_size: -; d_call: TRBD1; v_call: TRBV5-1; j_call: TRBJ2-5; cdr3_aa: CASKLQGQSQETQYF; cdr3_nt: TGCGCCAGCAAGTTGCAGGGACAGAGTCAAGAGACCCAGTACTTC
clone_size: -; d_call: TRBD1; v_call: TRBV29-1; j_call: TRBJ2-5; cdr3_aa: CSFGTAETQYF; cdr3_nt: TGCAGCTTTGGGACAGCGGAGACCCAGTACTTC
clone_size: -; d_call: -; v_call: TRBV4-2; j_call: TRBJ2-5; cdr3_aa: CASSQDPIGGKTQYF; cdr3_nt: TGTGCCAGCAGCCAAGATCCTATCGGGGGAAAGACCCAGTACTTC
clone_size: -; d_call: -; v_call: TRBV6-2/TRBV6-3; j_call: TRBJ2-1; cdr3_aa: CASSSQGLYEQFF; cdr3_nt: TGTGCCAGCAGTTCGCAGGGTCTTTATGAGCAGTTCTTC
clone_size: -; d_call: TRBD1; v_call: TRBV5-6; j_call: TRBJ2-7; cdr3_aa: CASSFGTAGYEQYF; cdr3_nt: TGTGCCAGCAGCTTCGGGACAGCCGGCTACGAGCAGTACTTC
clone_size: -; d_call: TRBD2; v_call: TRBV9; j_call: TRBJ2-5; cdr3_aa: CASSAGLFQETQYF; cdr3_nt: TGTGCCAGCAGCGCGGGACTATTCCAAGAGACCCAGTACTTC
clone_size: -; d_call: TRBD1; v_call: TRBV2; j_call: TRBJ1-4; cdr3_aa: CASRETGGGEKLFF; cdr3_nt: TGTGCCAGCAGGGAAACAGGGGGAGGTGAAAAACTGTTTTTT
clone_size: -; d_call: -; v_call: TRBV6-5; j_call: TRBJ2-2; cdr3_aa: CATKPVANTGELFF; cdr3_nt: TGTGCCACTAAACCGGTCGCGAACACCGGGGAGCTGTTTTTT
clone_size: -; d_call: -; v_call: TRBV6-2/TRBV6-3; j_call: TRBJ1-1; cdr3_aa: CASSYSGGGTEAFF; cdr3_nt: TGTGCCAGCAGTTACTCTGGGGGAGGCACTGAAGCTTTCTTT
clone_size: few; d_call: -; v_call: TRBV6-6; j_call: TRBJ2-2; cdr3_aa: CASQQGRSTGELFF; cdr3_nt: TGTGCCAGCCAACAGGGGAGGAGCACCGGGGAGCTGTTTTTT
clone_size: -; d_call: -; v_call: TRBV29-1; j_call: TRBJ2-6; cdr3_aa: CSVGVDSGANVLTF; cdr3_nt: TGCAGCGTTGGAGTAGACTCTGGGGCCAACGTCCTGACTTTC
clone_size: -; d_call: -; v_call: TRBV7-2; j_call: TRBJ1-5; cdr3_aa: CASSPEEGVILDQPQHF; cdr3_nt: TGTGCCAGCAGCCCCGAGGAAGGGGTAATATTGGATCAGCCCCAGCATTTT
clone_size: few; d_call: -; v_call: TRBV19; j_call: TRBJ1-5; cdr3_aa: CASSMTGSNQPQHF; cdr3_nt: TGTGCCAGTAGTATGACAGGTAGCAATCAGCCCCAGCATTTT
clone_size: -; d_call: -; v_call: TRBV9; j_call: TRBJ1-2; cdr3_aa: CASSVGITSPNNYGYTF; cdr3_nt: TGTGCCAGCAGCGTAGGGATTACTAGCCCTAACAACTATGGCTACACCTTC
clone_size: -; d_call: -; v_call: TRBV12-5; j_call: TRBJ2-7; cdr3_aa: CASGISSTGEQYF; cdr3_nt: TGTGCTAGTGGTATATCATCGACTGGAGAGCAGTACTTC
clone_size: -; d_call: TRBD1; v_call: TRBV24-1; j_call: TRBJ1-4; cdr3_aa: CATSDATGGREKLFF; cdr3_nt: TGTGCCACCAGTGATGCGACAGGGGGTAGAGAAAAACTGTTTTTT
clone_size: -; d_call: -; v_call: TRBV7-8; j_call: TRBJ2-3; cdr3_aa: CASSRAGDTQYF; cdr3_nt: TGTGCCAGCAGCCGAGCCGGGGATACGCAGTATTTT
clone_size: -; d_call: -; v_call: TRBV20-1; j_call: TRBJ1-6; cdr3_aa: CSASSQGGNSPLHF; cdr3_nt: TGCAGTGCTAGTTCGCAGGGAGGTAATTCACCCCTCCACTTT
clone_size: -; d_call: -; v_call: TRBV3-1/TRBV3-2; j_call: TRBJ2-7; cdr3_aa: CASSQGGIYEQYF; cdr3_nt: TGTGCCAGCAGCCAAGGAGGAATATACGAGCAGTACTTC
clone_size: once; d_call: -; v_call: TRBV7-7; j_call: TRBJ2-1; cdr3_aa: CASSLRQGGYNEQFF; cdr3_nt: TGTGCTAGCAGCTTGCGGCAGGGGGGCTACAATGAGCAGTTCTTC
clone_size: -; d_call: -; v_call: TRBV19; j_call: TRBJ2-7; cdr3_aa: CASSNPGGIYEQYF; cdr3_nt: TGTGCCAGTAGTAATCCTGGCGGGATCTACGAGCAGTACTTC
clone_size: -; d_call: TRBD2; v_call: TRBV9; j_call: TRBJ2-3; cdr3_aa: CASSPGTSGGSSTDTQYF; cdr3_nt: TGTGCCAGCAGCCCCGGGACTAGCGGGGGGTCTAGCACAGATACGCAGTATTTT